The rows below give T cell receptor beta chains drawn from one sample of a study of cytomegalovirus exposure and HLA in healthy donors. The repertoire was sequenced with immunoSEQ multiplex PCR; TCRdb's copy has only in-frame clones and lacks some. Of 100,000 to 150,000 clones in the sample, approximately 79% are singletons; the top ten hold more than 2%. The sequenced material came from PBMCs. Every receptor here comes from a man younger than 45 in good health and CMV-seronegative. CDR3s include the opening cysteine and the closing phenylalanine or tryptophan. The D gene is left open where the match is weak. The size entry is marked missing in some rows and otherwise reads once, few, many or a size class.

clone size: -; D gene: TRBD2; J gene: TRBJ2-3; V gene: TRBV9; CDR3 protein: CASSPGGAGDTQYF; CDR3 DNA: TGTGCCAGCAGCCCCGGGGGGGCCGGAGATACGCAGTATTTT
clone size: -; D gene: -; J gene: TRBJ2-5; V gene: TRBV29-1; CDR3 protein: CSVGGERDF; CDR3 DNA: TGCAGCGTAGGGGGGGAAAGGGACTTC
clone size: -; D gene: TRBD1; J gene: TRBJ2-6; V gene: TRBV27; CDR3 protein: CASSLRDRAGANGLTF; CDR3 DNA: TGTGCCAGCAGCCTCCGGGACAGGGCTGGGGCCAACGGCCTGACTTTC
clone size: -; D gene: TRBD2; J gene: TRBJ2-3; V gene: TRBV6-1; CDR3 protein: CASSSRGVTDTQYF; CDR3 DNA: TGTGCCAGCTCTTCCCGGGGGGTGACAGATACGCAGTATTTT
clone size: -; D gene: TRBD1; J gene: TRBJ2-5; V gene: TRBV29-1; CDR3 protein: CSVDRTGKETQYF; CDR3 DNA: TGCAGCGTTGATAGGACAGGGAAAGAGACCCAGTACTTC
clone size: -; D gene: -; J gene: TRBJ1-6; V gene: TRBV2; CDR3 protein: CASSQNNSPLHF; CDR3 DNA: TGTGCCAGCAGTCAGAATAATTCACCCCTCCACTTT
clone size: -; D gene: TRBD2; J gene: TRBJ2-3; V gene: TRBV30; CDR3 protein: CACQWRGALDTQYF; CDR3 DNA: TGTGCCTGCCAATGGCGGGGGGCGTTAGATACGCAGTATTTT
clone size: -; D gene: TRBD1; J gene: TRBJ1-5; V gene: TRBV28; CDR3 protein: CASSLGQGDQPQHF; CDR3 DNA: TGTGCCAGCAGTTTAGGACAGGGAGATCAGCCCCAGCATTTT
clone size: -; D gene: TRBD2; J gene: TRBJ2-1; V gene: TRBV28; CDR3 protein: CASSLAGGDNEQFF; CDR3 DNA: TGTGCCAGCAGTCTAGCGGGTGGCGACAATGAGCAGTTCTTC
clone size: -; D gene: TRBD1; J gene: TRBJ1-2; V gene: TRBV5-1; CDR3 protein: CASSLAVGQTMYGYTF; CDR3 DNA: TGCGCCAGCAGCTTGGCCGTGGGACAGACCATGTATGGCTACACCTTC
clone size: -; D gene: -; J gene: TRBJ1-2; V gene: TRBV18; CDR3 protein: CASSPGTWSYGYTF; CDR3 DNA: TGTGCCAGCTCTCCCGGGACTTGGAGCTATGGCTACACCTTC
clone size: few; D gene: -; J gene: TRBJ1-6; V gene: TRBV4-3; CDR3 protein: CASSQATARDSPLHF; CDR3 DNA: TGCGCCAGCAGCCAAGCGACAGCCCGGGATTCACCCCTCCACTTT
clone size: -; D gene: -; J gene: TRBJ1-2; V gene: TRBV7-9; CDR3 protein: CASSLARGLNYGYTF; CDR3 DNA: TGTGCCAGCAGCTTAGCGCGGGGCCTTAACTATGGCTACACCTTC
clone size: -; D gene: TRBD2; J gene: TRBJ2-3; V gene: TRBV6-5; CDR3 protein: CASSSPGGPEDTQYF; CDR3 DNA: TGTGCCAGCAGTTCACCGGGGGGGCCCGAAGATACGCAGTATTTT
clone size: -; D gene: TRBD1; J gene: TRBJ1-5; V gene: TRBV2; CDR3 protein: CASRFTGGQPQHF; CDR3 DNA: TGTGCCAGCAGATTTACAGGGGGACAACCCCAGCATTTT
clone size: -; D gene: -; J gene: TRBJ2-7; V gene: TRBV6-5; CDR3 protein: CASSYFRGLNEQYF; CDR3 DNA: TGTGCCAGCAGTTACTTCCGGGGTCTCAACGAGCAGTACTTC
clone size: -; D gene: TRBD2; J gene: TRBJ2-2; V gene: TRBV28; CDR3 protein: CASSLGGGYTGELFF; CDR3 DNA: TGTGCCAGCAGTTTAGGGGGGGGGTACACCGGGGAGCTGTTTTTT
clone size: -; D gene: TRBD2; J gene: TRBJ2-1; V gene: TRBV27; CDR3 protein: CASTIGGAGGEQFF; CDR3 DNA: TGTGCCAGCACCATAGGGGGGGCGGGGGGCGAGCAGTTCTTC
clone size: -; D gene: TRBD1; J gene: TRBJ1-1; V gene: TRBV7-9; CDR3 protein: CASSPGQRNTEAFF; CDR3 DNA: TGTGCCAGCAGCCCGGGACAGAGGAACACTGAAGCTTTCTTT
clone size: -; D gene: TRBD1; J gene: TRBJ2-6; V gene: TRBV5-1; CDR3 protein: CASSLDTGAGANGLTF; CDR3 DNA: TGCGCCAGCAGCTTGGATACAGGGGCTGGGGCCAACGGCCTGACTTTC
clone size: -; D gene: TRBD1; J gene: TRBJ2-7; V gene: TRBV4-3; CDR3 protein: CASSQARDSSSYEQYF; CDR3 DNA: TGCGCCAGCAGCCAAGCCCGGGACAGTAGCTCCTACGAGCAGTACTTC
clone size: -; D gene: TRBD1; J gene: TRBJ1-2; V gene: TRBV28; CDR3 protein: CAGGGDRSRPGGYTF; CDR3 DNA: TGTGCCGGTGGGGGGGACAGGAGTCGTCCGGGTGGCTACACCTTC
clone size: -; D gene: TRBD1; J gene: TRBJ1-2; V gene: TRBV15; CDR3 protein: CATSTDRTGRDGYTF; CDR3 DNA: TGTGCCACCAGCACTGATAGGACAGGGAGGGATGGCTACACCTTC
clone size: -; D gene: -; J gene: TRBJ1-1; V gene: TRBV11-2; CDR3 protein: CASSLQSTYTEAFF; CDR3 DNA: TGTGCCAGCAGCCTACAGTCTACGTACACTGAAGCTTTCTTT
clone size: -; D gene: TRBD1; J gene: TRBJ1-1; V gene: TRBV2; CDR3 protein: CASSVTGGRTEAFF; CDR3 DNA: TGTGCCAGCAGTGTGACAGGGGGGAGGACTGAAGCTTTCTTT
clone size: -; D gene: -; J gene: TRBJ2-3; V gene: TRBV18; CDR3 protein: CASSPYRGSSTDTQYF; CDR3 DNA: TGTGCCAGCTCACCATACCGGGGATCTAGCACAGATACGCAGTATTTT
clone size: -; D gene: TRBD1; J gene: TRBJ1-2; V gene: TRBV18; CDR3 protein: CASSPGTAQSYGYTF; CDR3 DNA: TGTGCCAGCTCACCCGGGACAGCCCAGAGCTATGGCTACACCTTC
clone size: -; D gene: TRBD1; J gene: TRBJ2-5; V gene: TRBV5-1; CDR3 protein: CASSLTGYNQETQYF; CDR3 DNA: TGCGCCAGCAGTCTGACAGGGTACAACCAAGAGACCCAGTACTTC
clone size: -; D gene: TRBD1; J gene: TRBJ1-2; V gene: TRBV10-1; CDR3 protein: CASSVKPGQGARPYGYTF; CDR3 DNA: TGCGCCAGCAGTGTCAAACCGGGACAGGGGGCGCGACCCTATGGCTACACCTTC
clone size: once; D gene: -; J gene: TRBJ1-3; V gene: TRBV18; CDR3 protein: CASSLSSPSSGNTIYF; CDR3 DNA: TGTGCCAGCTCACTCTCCTCTCCGAGCTCTGGAAACACCATATATTTT
clone size: -; D gene: -; J gene: TRBJ2-3; V gene: TRBV9; CDR3 protein: CASSVADRTTDTQYF; CDR3 DNA: TGTGCCAGCAGCGTAGCTGACAGAACCACAGATACGCAGTATTTT
clone size: once; D gene: -; J gene: TRBJ2-6; V gene: TRBV7-9; CDR3 protein: CASSDGAGANVLTF; CDR3 DNA: TGTGCCAGCAGCGACGGGGCTGGGGCCAACGTCCTGACTTTC
clone size: -; D gene: TRBD2; J gene: TRBJ2-2; V gene: TRBV5-4; CDR3 protein: CASSLAGGQTGELFF; CDR3 DNA: TGTGCCAGCAGCTTAGCGGGGGGGCAAACCGGGGAGCTGTTTTTT
clone size: few; D gene: TRBD1; J gene: TRBJ2-1; V gene: TRBV7-2; CDR3 protein: CASSLLASGRGFDNEQFF; CDR3 DNA: TGTGCCAGCAGCTTACTGGCGTCGGGCAGGGGGTTTGACAATGAGCAGTTCTTC
clone size: once; D gene: -; J gene: TRBJ1-1; V gene: TRBV5-4; CDR3 protein: CASSLVNKVNTEAFF; CDR3 DNA: TGTGCCAGCAGCTTGGTCAACAAAGTGAACACTGAAGCTTTCTTT
clone size: -; D gene: -; J gene: TRBJ2-5; V gene: TRBV5-6; CDR3 protein: CASSSLVGGIQETQYF; CDR3 DNA: TGTGCCAGCAGTAGTTTAGTGGGGGGAATACAAGAGACCCAGTACTTC
clone size: -; D gene: -; J gene: TRBJ2-1; V gene: TRBV5-1; CDR3 protein: CASSWPQDAGSNEQFF; CDR3 DNA: TGCGCCAGCAGCTGGCCCCAGGATGCGGGGAGCAATGAGCAGTTCTTC
clone size: few; D gene: TRBD1; J gene: TRBJ1-6; V gene: TRBV6-6; CDR3 protein: CASSLGGQGNSPLHF; CDR3 DNA: TGTGCCAGCAGTCTGGGAGGACAGGGGAATTCACCCCTCCACTTT
clone size: -; D gene: TRBD1; J gene: TRBJ1-3; V gene: TRBV5-1; CDR3 protein: CASSLEGALGNTIYF; CDR3 DNA: TGCGCCAGCAGCTTGGAGGGGGCTTTAGGAAACACCATATATTTT
clone size: few; D gene: -; J gene: TRBJ1-1; V gene: TRBV5-6; CDR3 protein: CASAIRVPWTEAFF; CDR3 DNA: TGTGCCAGCGCGATCAGGGTCCCCTGGACTGAAGCTTTCTTT
clone size: -; D gene: -; J gene: TRBJ1-4; V gene: TRBV2; CDR3 protein: CASSGNRAVGEKLFF; CDR3 DNA: TGTGCCAGCAGCGGGAACAGGGCCGTGGGTGAAAAACTGTTTTTT
clone size: -; D gene: TRBD2; J gene: TRBJ2-5; V gene: TRBV7-9; CDR3 protein: CASSSGLAGGETQYF; CDR3 DNA: TGTGCCAGCAGCTCGGGACTAGCGGGGGGAGAGACCCAGTACTTC
clone size: once; D gene: TRBD1; J gene: TRBJ2-3; V gene: TRBV6-6; CDR3 protein: CASLTGGIADTQYF; CDR3 DNA: TGTGCCAGTCTGACAGGGGGAATCGCAGATACGCAGTATTTT
clone size: few; D gene: -; J gene: TRBJ2-2; V gene: TRBV23-1; CDR3 protein: CASSQTGLRTGELFF; CDR3 DNA: TGCGCCAGCAGTCAGACTGGGTTAAGAACCGGGGAGCTGTTTTTT
clone size: -; D gene: TRBD1; J gene: TRBJ1-1; V gene: TRBV7-2; CDR3 protein: CASSSQGDNTEAFF; CDR3 DNA: TGTGCCAGCAGCAGTCAGGGGGATAACACTGAAGCTTTCTTT
clone size: -; D gene: -; J gene: TRBJ2-4; V gene: TRBV18; CDR3 protein: CASSPPVPGEAKNSQYF; CDR3 DNA: TGTGCCAGCTCACCACCGGTGCCCGGGGAGGCCAAAAACAGTCAGTACTTC
clone size: -; D gene: TRBD2; J gene: TRBJ2-7; V gene: TRBV7-9; CDR3 protein: CSSSGTGTSSYEQYF; CDR3 DNA: TGTTCCAGCAGCGGGACCGGGACTAGCTCCTACGAGCAGTACTTC
clone size: once; D gene: -; J gene: TRBJ1-5; V gene: TRBV28; CDR3 protein: CASRLPLTGNQPQHF; CDR3 DNA: TGTGCCAGCAGACTACCGCTTACAGGGAATCAGCCCCAGCATTTT
clone size: -; D gene: -; J gene: TRBJ2-7; V gene: TRBV7-2; CDR3 protein: CASRPRRDSYEQYF; CDR3 DNA: TGTGCCAGCAGACCCCGACGGGACTCCTACGAGCAGTACTTC
clone size: -; D gene: TRBD2; J gene: TRBJ2-6; V gene: TRBV27; CDR3 protein: CASRRRTSGPSGANGLTF; CDR3 DNA: TGTGCCAGCAGACGACGGACTAGCGGGCCCTCTGGGGCCAACGGCCTGACTTTC
clone size: few; D gene: -; J gene: TRBJ2-7; V gene: TRBV4-3; CDR3 protein: CASSQGAGTYEQYF; CDR3 DNA: TGCGCCAGCAGCCAAGGCGCAGGGACCTACGAGCAGTACTTC
clone size: medium-sized; D gene: -; J gene: TRBJ1-4; V gene: TRBV27; CDR3 protein: CASRPTASATNEKLFF; CDR3 DNA: TGTGCCAGCAGGCCGACTGCCTCTGCAACTAATGAAAAACTGTTTTTT
clone size: -; D gene: -; J gene: TRBJ1-1; V gene: TRBV28; CDR3 protein: CASSRNTEAFF; CDR3 DNA: TGTGCCAGCAGTCGGAACACTGAAGCTTTCTTT
clone size: -; D gene: -; J gene: TRBJ1-5; V gene: TRBV4-3; CDR3 protein: CASSQDGGGNQPQHF; CDR3 DNA: TGCGCCAGCAGCCAAGATGGGGGGGGGAATCAGCCCCAGCATTTT
clone size: -; D gene: TRBD2; J gene: TRBJ2-5; V gene: TRBV7-2; CDR3 protein: CASSPGLAGGQETQYF; CDR3 DNA: TGTGCCAGCAGCCCGGGACTAGCGGGGGGACAAGAGACCCAGTACTTC